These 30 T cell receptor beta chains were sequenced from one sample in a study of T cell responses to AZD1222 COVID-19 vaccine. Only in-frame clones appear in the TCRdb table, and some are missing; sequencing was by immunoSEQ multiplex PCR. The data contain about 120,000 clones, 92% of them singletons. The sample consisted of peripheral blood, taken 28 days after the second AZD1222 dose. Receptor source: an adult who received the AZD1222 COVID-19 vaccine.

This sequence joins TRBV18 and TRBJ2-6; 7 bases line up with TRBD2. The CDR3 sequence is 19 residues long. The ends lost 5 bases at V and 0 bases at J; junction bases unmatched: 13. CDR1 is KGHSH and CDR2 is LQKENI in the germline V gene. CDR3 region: CASSALADQMLSGANVLTF. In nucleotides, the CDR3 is TGTGCCAGCTCAGCTCTAGCGGACCAAATGCTCTCTGGGGCCAACGTCCTGACTTTC.

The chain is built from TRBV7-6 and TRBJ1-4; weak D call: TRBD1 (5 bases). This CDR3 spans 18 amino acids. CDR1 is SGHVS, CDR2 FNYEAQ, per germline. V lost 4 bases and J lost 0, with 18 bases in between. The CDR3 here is CASSSQEGFPTTNEKLFF. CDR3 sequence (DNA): TGTGCCAGCAGCTCGCAAGAGGGGTTTCCCACAACTAATGAAAAACTGTTTTTT.

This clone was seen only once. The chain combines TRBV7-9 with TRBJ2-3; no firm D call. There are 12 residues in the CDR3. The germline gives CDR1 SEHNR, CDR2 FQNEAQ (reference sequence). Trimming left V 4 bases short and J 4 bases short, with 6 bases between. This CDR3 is CASSSEPDTQYF. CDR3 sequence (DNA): TGTGCCAGCAGCTCGGAACCAGATACGCAGTATTTT.

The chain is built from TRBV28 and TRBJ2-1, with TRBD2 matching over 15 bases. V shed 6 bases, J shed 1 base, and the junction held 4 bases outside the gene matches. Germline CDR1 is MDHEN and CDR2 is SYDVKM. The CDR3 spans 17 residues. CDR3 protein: CASSTGTSGRSYNEQFF. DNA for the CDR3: TGTGCCAGCAGCACCGGGACTAGCGGGAGGTCCTACAATGAGCAGTTCTTC.

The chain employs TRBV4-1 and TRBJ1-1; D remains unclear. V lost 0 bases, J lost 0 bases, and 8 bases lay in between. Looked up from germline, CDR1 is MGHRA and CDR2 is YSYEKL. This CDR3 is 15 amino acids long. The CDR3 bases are TGCGCCAGCAGCCAAGAGGCGGTGGTGAACACTGAAGCTTTCTTT. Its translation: CASSQEAVVNTEAFF.

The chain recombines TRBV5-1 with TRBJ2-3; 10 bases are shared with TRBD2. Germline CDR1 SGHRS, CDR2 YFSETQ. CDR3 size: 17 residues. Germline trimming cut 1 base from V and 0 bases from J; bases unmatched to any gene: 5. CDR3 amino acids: CASSLSLAGLSTDTQYF. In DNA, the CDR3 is TGCGCCAGCAGCTTGTCACTAGCGGGGCTAAGCACAGATACGCAGTATTTT.

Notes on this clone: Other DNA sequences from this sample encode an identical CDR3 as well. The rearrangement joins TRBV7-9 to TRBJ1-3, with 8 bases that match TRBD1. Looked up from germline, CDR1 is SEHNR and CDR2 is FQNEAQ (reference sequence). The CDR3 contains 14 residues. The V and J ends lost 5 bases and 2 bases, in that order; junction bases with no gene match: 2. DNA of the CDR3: TGTGCCAGCAGCCCGACAGGGGCTGGAAACACCATATATTTT. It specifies CASSPTGAGNTIYF.

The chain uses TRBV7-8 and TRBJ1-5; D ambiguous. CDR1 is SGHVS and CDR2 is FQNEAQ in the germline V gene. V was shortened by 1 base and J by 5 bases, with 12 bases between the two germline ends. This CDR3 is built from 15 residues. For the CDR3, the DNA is TGTGCCAGCAGCTTAGAGAGTGACTTAGATCAGCCCCAGCATTTT. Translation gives CASSLESDLDQPQHF.

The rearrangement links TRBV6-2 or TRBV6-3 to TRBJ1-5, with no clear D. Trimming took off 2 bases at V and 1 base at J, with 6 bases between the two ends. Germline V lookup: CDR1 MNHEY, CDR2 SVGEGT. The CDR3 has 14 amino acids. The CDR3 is CASSYGRSNQPQHF. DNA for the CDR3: TGTGCCAGCAGTTACGGGAGGAGCAATCAGCCCCAGCATTTT.

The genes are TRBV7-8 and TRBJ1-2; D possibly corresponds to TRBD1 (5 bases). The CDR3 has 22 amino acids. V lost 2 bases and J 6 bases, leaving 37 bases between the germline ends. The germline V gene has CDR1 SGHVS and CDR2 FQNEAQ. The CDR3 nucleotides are TGTGCCAGCAGCTTAATCGTACGAAATCCCCAAAACTCGAACCAGGGACCCCATGGCTACACCTTC. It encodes CASSLIVRNPQNSNQGPHGYTF.

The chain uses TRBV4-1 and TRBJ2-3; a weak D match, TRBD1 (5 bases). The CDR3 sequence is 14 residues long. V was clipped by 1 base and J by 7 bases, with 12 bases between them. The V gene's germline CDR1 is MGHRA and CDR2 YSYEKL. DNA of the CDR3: TGCGCCAGCAGCCAAGGCGACCAGGGCTATACGCAGTATTTT. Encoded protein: CASSQGDQGYTQYF.

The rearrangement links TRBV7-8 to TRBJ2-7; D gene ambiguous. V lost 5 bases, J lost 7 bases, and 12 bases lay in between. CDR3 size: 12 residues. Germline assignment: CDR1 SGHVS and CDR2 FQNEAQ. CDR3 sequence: CASSLSIREQYF. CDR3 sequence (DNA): TGTGCCAGCAGCCTCTCCATCAGGGAGCAGTACTTC.

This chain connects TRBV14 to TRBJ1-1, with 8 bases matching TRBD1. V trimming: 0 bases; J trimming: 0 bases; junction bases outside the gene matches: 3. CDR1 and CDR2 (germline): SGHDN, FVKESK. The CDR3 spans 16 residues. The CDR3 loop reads CASSQDLGQVNTEAFF. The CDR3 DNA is TGTGCCAGCAGCCAAGATTTGGGACAGGTGAACACTGAAGCTTTCTTT.

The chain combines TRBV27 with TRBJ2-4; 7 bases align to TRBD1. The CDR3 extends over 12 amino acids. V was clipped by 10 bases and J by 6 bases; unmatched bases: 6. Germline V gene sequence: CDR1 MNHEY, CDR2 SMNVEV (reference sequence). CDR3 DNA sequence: TGTGCCACCCGGGACAGCCTAAACATTCAGTACTTC. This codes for CATRDSLNIQYF.

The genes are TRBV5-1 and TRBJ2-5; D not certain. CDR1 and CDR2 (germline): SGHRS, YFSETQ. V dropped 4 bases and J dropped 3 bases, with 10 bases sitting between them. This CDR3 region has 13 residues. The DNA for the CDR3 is TGCGCCAGCAGCGGTGGCCGGGAAGAGACCCAGTACTTC. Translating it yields CASSGGREETQYF.

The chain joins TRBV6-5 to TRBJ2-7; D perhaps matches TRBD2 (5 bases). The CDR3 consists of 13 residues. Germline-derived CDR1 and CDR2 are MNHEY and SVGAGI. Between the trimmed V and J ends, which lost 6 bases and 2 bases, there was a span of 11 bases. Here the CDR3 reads CASSSTEAYEQYF. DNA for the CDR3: TGTGCCAGCAGCTCGACGGAGGCCTACGAGCAGTACTTC.

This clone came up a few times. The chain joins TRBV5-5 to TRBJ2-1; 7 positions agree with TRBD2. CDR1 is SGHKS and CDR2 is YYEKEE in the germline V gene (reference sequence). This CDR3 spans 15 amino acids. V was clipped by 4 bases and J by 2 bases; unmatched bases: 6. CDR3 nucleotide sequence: TGTGCCAGCAGCGTCGCGGGAGAGGCCTACAATGAGCAGTTCTTC. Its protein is CASSVAGEAYNEQFF.

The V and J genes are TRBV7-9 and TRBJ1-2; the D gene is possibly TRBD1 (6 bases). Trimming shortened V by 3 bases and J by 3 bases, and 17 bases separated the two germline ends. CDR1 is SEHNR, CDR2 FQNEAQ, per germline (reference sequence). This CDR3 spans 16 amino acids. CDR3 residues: CASSFRTGRGDYGYTF. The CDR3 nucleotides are TGTGCCAGCAGCTTTCGTACAGGGCGAGGGGACTATGGCTACACCTTC. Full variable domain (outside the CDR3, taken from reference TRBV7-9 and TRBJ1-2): DTGVSQNPRHKITKRGQNVTFRCDPISEHNRLYWYRQTLGQGPEFLTYFQNEAQLEKSRLLSDRFSAERPKGSFSTLEIQRTEQGDSAMYLCASSFRTGRGDYGYTFGSGTRLTVV.

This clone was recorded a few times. The CDR3 loop is CASRDRSLSYEQYF. Written as DNA, the CDR3 is TGTGCCAGCAGAGACAGGTCCCTCTCCTACGAGCAGTACTTC. This chain links TRBV6-5 with TRBJ2-7; possible D gene TRBD1, 6 bases. This CDR3 comprises 14 residues. V lost 6 bases to trimming and J lost 0 bases, with 12 bases between them. Germline values: CDR1 MNHEY, CDR2 SVGAGI.

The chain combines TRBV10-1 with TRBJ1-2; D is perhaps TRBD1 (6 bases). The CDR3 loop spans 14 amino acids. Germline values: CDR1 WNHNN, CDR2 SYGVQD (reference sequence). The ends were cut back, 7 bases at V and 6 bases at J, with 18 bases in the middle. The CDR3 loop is CASNPGRGFDGYTF. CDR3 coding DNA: TGCGCCAGCAACCCGGGGAGGGGGTTTGATGGCTACACCTTC.

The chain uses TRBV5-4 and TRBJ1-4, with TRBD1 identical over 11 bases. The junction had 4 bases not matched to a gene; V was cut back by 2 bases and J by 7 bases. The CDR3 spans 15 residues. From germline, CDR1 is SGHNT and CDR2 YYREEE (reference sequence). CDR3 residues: CASSFGGQGGEKLFF. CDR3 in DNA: TGTGCCAGCAGCTTTGGGGGACAGGGGGGTGAAAAACTGTTTTTT.

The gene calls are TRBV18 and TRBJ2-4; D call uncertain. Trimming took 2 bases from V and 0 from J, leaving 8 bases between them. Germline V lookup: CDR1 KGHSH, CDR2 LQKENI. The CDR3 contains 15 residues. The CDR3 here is CASSPEAAAKNIQYF. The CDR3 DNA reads TGTGCCAGCTCACCAGAGGCAGCAGCCAAAAACATTCAGTACTTC.

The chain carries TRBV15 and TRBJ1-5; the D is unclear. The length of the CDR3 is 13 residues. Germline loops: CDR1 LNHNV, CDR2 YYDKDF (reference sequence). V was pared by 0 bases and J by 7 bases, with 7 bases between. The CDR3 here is CATSREVHQPQHF. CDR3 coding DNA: TGTGCCACCAGCAGAGAGGTCCACCAGCCCCAGCATTTT.

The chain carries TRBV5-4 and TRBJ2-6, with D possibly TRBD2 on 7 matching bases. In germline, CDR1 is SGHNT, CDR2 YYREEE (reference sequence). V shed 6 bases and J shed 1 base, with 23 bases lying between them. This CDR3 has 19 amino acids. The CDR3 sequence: CASTPPGGGGPSGANVLTF. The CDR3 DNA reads TGTGCCAGCACACCCCCTGGGGGCGGGGGCCCTTCTGGGGCCAACGTCCTGACTTTC. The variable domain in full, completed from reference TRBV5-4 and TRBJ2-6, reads ETGVTQSPTHLIKTRGQQVTLRCSSQSGHNTVSWYQQALGQGPQFIFQYYREEENGRGNFPPRFSGLQFPNYSSELNVNALELDDSALYLCASTPPGGGGPSGANVLTFGAGSRLTVL.

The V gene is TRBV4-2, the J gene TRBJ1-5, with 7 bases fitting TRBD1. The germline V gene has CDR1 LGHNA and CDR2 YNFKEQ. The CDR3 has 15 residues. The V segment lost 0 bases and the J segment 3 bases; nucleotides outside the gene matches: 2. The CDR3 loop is CASSQETGVNQPQHF. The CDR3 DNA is TGTGCCAGCAGCCAAGAAACAGGGGTCAATCAGCCCCAGCATTTT.

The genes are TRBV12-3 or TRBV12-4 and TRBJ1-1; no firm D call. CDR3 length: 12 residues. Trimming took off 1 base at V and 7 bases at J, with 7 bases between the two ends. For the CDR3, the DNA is TGTGCCAGCAGTTTAGTTTCCCTTGAAGCTTTCTTT. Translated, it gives CASSLVSLEAFF.

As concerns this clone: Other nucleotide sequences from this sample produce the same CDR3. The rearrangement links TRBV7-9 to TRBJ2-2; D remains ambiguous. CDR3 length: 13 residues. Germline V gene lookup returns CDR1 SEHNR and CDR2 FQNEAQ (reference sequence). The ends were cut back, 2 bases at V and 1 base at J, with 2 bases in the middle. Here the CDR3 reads CASSLLNTGELFF. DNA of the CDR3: TGTGCCAGCAGCTTACTGAACACCGGGGAGCTGTTTTTT.

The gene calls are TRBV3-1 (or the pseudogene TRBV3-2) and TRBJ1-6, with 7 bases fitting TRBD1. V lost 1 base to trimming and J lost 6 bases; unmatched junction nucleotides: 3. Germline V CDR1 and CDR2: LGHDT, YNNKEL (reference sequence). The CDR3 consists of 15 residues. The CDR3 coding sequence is TGTGCCAGCAGCCAAGTACAGGGGATTAATTCACCCCTCCACTTT. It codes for CASSQVQGINSPLHF.

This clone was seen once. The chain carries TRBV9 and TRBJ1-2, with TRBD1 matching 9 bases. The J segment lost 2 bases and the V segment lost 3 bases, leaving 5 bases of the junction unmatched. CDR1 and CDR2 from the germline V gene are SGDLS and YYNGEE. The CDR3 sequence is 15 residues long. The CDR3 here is CASSANRGRNYGYTF. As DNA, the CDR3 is TGTGCCAGCAGCGCAAACAGGGGGCGGAACTATGGCTACACCTTC.

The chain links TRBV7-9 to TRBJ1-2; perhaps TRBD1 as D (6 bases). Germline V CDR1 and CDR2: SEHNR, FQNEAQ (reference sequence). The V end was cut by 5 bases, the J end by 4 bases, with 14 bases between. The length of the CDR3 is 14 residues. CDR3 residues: CASSIPGQTYGYTF. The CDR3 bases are TGTGCCAGCAGCATTCCGGGACAAACCTATGGCTACACCTTC.